Listed below are T cell receptor beta chains from one sample, sequenced in a study of cytomegalovirus exposure and HLA in healthy donors. This table comes from immunoSEQ multiplex PCR, and its TCRdb copy is limited to in-frame clones, with some not included. The sample consists of under 200,000 clones, about 77% of them appearing once. Material: PBMCs. These TCRs come from a woman aged 30 to 39 in good health and CMV-seropositive. Both conserved end residues are part of each CDR3. Fields, in order: clone size, V gene, J gene, D gene, CDR3 DNA, CDR3 protein. The D gene is left open where the match is weak. The size of a clone is reported for some rows only, either as once, few or many, or as a class for expanded clones.

size: -; V: TRBV9; J: TRBJ1-4; D: -; DNA: TGTGCCAGCAGCCCAGGGGACCGGCCAGGGGAAAAACTGTTTTTT; CDR3: CASSPGDRPGEKLFF
size: -; V: TRBV6-1; J: TRBJ2-7; D: -; DNA: TGTGCCAGCAGTGAAGTGCGGGGATTGGGGGGGGCCGGTCAGGGCGAGCAGTACTTC; CDR3: CASSEVRGLGGAGQGEQYF
size: -; V: TRBV29-1; J: TRBJ1-1; D: -; DNA: TGCAGCGCCGCAGGGTCGGCTGAAGCTTTCTTT; CDR3: CSAAGSAEAFF
size: -; V: TRBV7-9; J: TRBJ1-6; D: TRBD1; DNA: TGTGCCAGCAGCTCTAGGGGTGACAGGGAGGCATACTATTCACCCCTCCACTTT; CDR3: CASSSRGDREAYYSPLHF
size: -; V: TRBV6-1; J: TRBJ2-3; D: TRBD2; DNA: TGTGCCAGCAGTGAAGGAGTGGCGGGAGGGATAAACACAGATACGCAGTATTTT; CDR3: CASSEGVAGGINTDTQYF
size: -; V: TRBV2; J: TRBJ2-6; D: -; DNA: TGTGCCAGCAGGCTAAGGACACCCTCTGGGGCCAACGTCCTGACTTTC; CDR3: CASRLRTPSGANVLTF
size: -; V: TRBV6-5; J: TRBJ2-3; D: -; DNA: TGTGCCAGCAGGATTAGAGGATCTACGCAGTATTTT; CDR3: CASRIRGSTQYF
size: -; V: TRBV19; J: TRBJ1-4; D: -; DNA: TGTGCCAGTAGTCCAACCTACAGGTCAAATAATGAAAAACTGTTTTTT; CDR3: CASSPTYRSNNEKLFF
size: -; V: TRBV6-5; J: TRBJ2-2; D: TRBD1; DNA: TGTGCCAGCAGGAACAGGGGGACCGGGGAGCTGTTTTTT; CDR3: CASRNRGTGELFF
size: once; V: TRBV6-1; J: TRBJ2-3; D: -; DNA: TGTGCCAGCAGTGAACTCAGGGGCGCGACAGATACGCAGTATTTT; CDR3: CASSELRGATDTQYF
size: -; V: TRBV10-3; J: TRBJ2-7; D: -; DNA: TGTGCCATCAGTGAATTCGACGAGCAGTACTTC; CDR3: CAISEFDEQYF
size: -; V: TRBV2; J: TRBJ1-4; D: -; DNA: TGTGCCAGCAGGGCCAGGGGAGGGTCCCTAGAAAAACTGTTTTTT; CDR3: CASRARGGSLEKLFF
size: -; V: TRBV27; J: TRBJ1-5; D: TRBD1; DNA: TGTGCCAGCTCCCAGGGACAGGGAATTCAGCCCCAGCATTTT; CDR3: CASSQGQGIQPQHF
size: -; V: TRBV27; J: TRBJ2-3; D: -; DNA: TGTGCCAGCAGTCCACTAGCCCTCACAGATACGCAGTATTTT; CDR3: CASSPLALTDTQYF
size: -; V: TRBV7-9; J: TRBJ2-5; D: -; DNA: TGTGCCAGCAGCGTACAGGAAGACAAAGAGACCCAGTACTTC; CDR3: CASSVQEDKETQYF
size: -; V: TRBV10-3; J: TRBJ1-6; D: -; DNA: TGTGCCATCAGTGAGTGGGACAACACAAATTCACCCCTCCACTTT; CDR3: CAISEWDNTNSPLHF
size: -; V: TRBV29-1; J: TRBJ2-2; D: -; DNA: TGCAGCGTTCAGCACCAACAGGGTAGGGGGGAGCTGTTTTTT; CDR3: CSVQHQQGRGELFF
size: -; V: TRBV7-8; J: TRBJ2-1; D: -; DNA: TGTGCCAGCCTTAGGGGGAAGTGGGACAATGAGCAGTTCTTC; CDR3: CASLRGKWDNEQFF
size: -; V: TRBV5-6; J: TRBJ1-2; D: -; DNA: TGTGCCAGCAGCGCCAGCTTCGATGCGAGGTATGGCTACACCTTC; CDR3: CASSASFDARYGYTF
size: -; V: TRBV13; J: TRBJ2-1; D: -; DNA: TGTGCCACCACCGGGAGCCCCTGGGAGCAGTTCTTC; CDR3: CATTGSPWEQFF
size: few; V: TRBV29-1; J: TRBJ2-2; D: -; DNA: TGCAGCGTTGTGGGGAGGTCTGAGATCGGGGAGCTGTTTTTT; CDR3: CSVVGRSEIGELFF
size: -; V: TRBV15; J: TRBJ2-1; D: -; DNA: TGTGCCACCAGCAGAGAACGAGGCCTTGAGCAGTTCTTC; CDR3: CATSRERGLEQFF
size: -; V: TRBV6-6; J: TRBJ2-7; D: -; DNA: TGTGCCAGCAGTTACGATCTAGAGCAGTACTTC; CDR3: CASSYDLEQYF
size: -; V: TRBV9; J: TRBJ2-1; D: TRBD2; DNA: TGTGCCAGCAGCGAAGTAGCGGGGGCCTACAATGAGCAGTTCTTC; CDR3: CASSEVAGAYNEQFF
size: -; V: TRBV7-2; J: TRBJ1-2; D: -; DNA: TGTGCCAGCAGCCCACCGATTACGCGGTCCGACTATGGCTACACCTTC; CDR3: CASSPPITRSDYGYTF
size: -; V: TRBV5-1; J: TRBJ1-2; D: -; DNA: TGCGCCAGCAGCTTGGAAGAGGGCTACTATGGCTACACCTTC; CDR3: CASSLEEGYYGYTF
size: -; V: TRBV6-5; J: TRBJ2-1; D: -; DNA: TGTGCCAGCAGTCGAGGGGGGGCGGCCTACAATGAGCAGTTCTTC; CDR3: CASSRGGAAYNEQFF
size: -; V: TRBV11-1; J: TRBJ1-1; D: -; DNA: TGTGCCAGCAGCTTGCAGTTGAACACTGAAGCTTTCTTT; CDR3: CASSLQLNTEAFF
size: -; V: TRBV2; J: TRBJ2-7; D: -; DNA: TGTGCCAGCAGCTTACTAGACGGATACAAAATATCCTACGAGCAGTACTTC; CDR3: CASSLLDGYKISYEQYF
size: -; V: TRBV19; J: TRBJ1-2; D: -; DNA: TGTGCCAGTAGTCCGCAATCAGGGGATGGCTACACCTTC; CDR3: CASSPQSGDGYTF
size: -; V: TRBV2; J: TRBJ1-1; D: -; DNA: TGTGCCAGCAGGGTGGACAGACTAAACACTGAAGCTTTCTTT; CDR3: CASRVDRLNTEAFF
size: -; V: TRBV7-2; J: TRBJ2-1; D: -; DNA: TGTGCCAGCAGCTTTATCCACAATGAGCAGTTCTTC; CDR3: CASSFIHNEQFF
size: few; V: TRBV2; J: TRBJ1-5; D: TRBD1; DNA: TGTGCCAGCAGAACGGGACAGGGAATGGGCCATAGCAATCAGCCCCAGCATTTT; CDR3: CASRTGQGMGHSNQPQHF
size: -; V: TRBV6-6; J: TRBJ2-5; D: -; DNA: TGTGCCAGCACAATTGGTGAACGGGGGACCCAGTACTTC; CDR3: CASTIGERGTQYF
size: -; V: TRBV11-2; J: TRBJ2-7; D: -; DNA: TGTGCCAGCAGCTTAGATCACAGAACCCGCGAGCAGTACTTC; CDR3: CASSLDHRTREQYF
size: few; V: TRBV27; J: TRBJ2-1; D: TRBD2; DNA: TGTGCCAGCAAGGGGAACTTGTTTACGGGAGGTGTCTACAATGAGCAGTTCTTC; CDR3: CASKGNLFTGGVYNEQFF
size: -; V: TRBV5-6; J: TRBJ1-5; D: -; DNA: TGTGCCAGCAGCTTGTCAGGGGTCCGTGCTACTCAGCCCCAGCATTTT; CDR3: CASSLSGVRATQPQHF
size: -; V: TRBV6-5; J: TRBJ2-1; D: TRBD1; DNA: TGTGCCAGCAGTTACTCGATGGCAGGGGGCGAGAATGAGCAGTTCTTC; CDR3: CASSYSMAGGENEQFF
size: -; V: TRBV10-2; J: TRBJ1-1; D: TRBD1; DNA: TGCGCCAGCAGTGCCACAGGGGAGAATGCTTTCTTT; CDR3: CASSATGENAFF
size: -; V: TRBV27; J: TRBJ2-3; D: -; DNA: TGTGCCAGCGGCGGACTCACAGATACGCAGTATTTT; CDR3: CASGGLTDTQYF
size: -; V: TRBV4-1; J: TRBJ2-7; D: TRBD2; DNA: TGCGCCAGCAGCTCGTCTCTAGCGGGGTACTACGAGCAGTACTTC; CDR3: CASSSSLAGYYEQYF